A single sample gave rise to the 14 T cell receptor beta chains below, sequenced in a study of blood T cells in healthy people across ages. Using a J-beta primer mix together with a sample-barcoded 5' primer, a second PCR was run for roughly 7 to 11 cycles. Via MiXCR, TCRdb re-called the 5' RACE reads, giving one row per CDR3 protein. The sample lists 800,000 to 950,000 distinct CDR3 sequences, under 40% occurring once. Sequencing input: blood. Every receptor here comes from a man in his late teens or twenties in good health.

The rearrangement uses TRBV10-3 and TRBJ2-1; 9 positions agree with TRBD2. The CDR3 has 16 amino acids. Per the germline V gene, CDR1 is ENHRY and CDR2 is SYGVKD. V lost 3 bases, J lost 9 bases, and 12 bases stayed unmatched. The CDR3: CAISDFKGGGAGEQFF. The CDR3 DNA reads as TGTGCCATCAGTGACTTCAAGGGCGGGGGGGCAGGTGAGCAGTTCTTC.

This clonotype was counted at least ten times. This chain uses TRBV4-1 with TRBJ2-1, with 8 bases identical to TRBD2. This CDR3 is built from 14 residues. Unmatched junction bases numbered 4, after V lost 3 bases and J lost 6 bases. Germline V gene lookup returns CDR1 MGHRA and CDR2 YSYEKL. For the CDR3, the DNA is TGCGCCAGCAGCCAGCAGGGACTAGTCAATGAGCAGTTCTTC. Amino acids: CASSQQGLVNEQFF.

About this clonotype itself: One end of the junction fails to match germline, which may point to a read error. The chain carries TRBV11-1 and TRBJ2-4; possibly TRBD1 for D (6 bases). The CDR3 is 18 residues long. Germline V gives CDR1 SGHAT, CDR2 FQDESV (reference sequence). The CDR3 DNA follows: TGTGCCTGCAGCAGATACCGGGACACTACGCTAGCCAAAAACATTCAGTACTTC. Protein product: CACSRYRDTTLAKNIQYF.

The CDR3, as DNA: TGCGCCAGCAGCCAACAGGTAACGAGGACAGCAAATGAGCAGTACTTC. This gives the protein CASSQQVTRTANEQYF. V gene TRBV4-3 combines with J gene TRBJ2-5, with a tentative D call TRBD1 (6 bases). Looked up from germline, CDR1 is LGHNA and CDR2 is YSLEER. Trimming left V 2 bases short and J 11 bases short, with 24 bases between. CDR3 length equals 16 residues.

In its sample, this clonotype was seen a few times. The genes are TRBV20-1 and TRBJ1-1; TRBD1 agrees at 8 bases. This CDR3 region has 12 residues. CDR1 and CDR2 (germline): DFQATT, SNEGSKA (reference sequence). V trimming: 6 bases; J trimming: 6 bases; junction bases outside the gene matches: 6. The CDR3 DNA reads TGCAGTGCAGAAGACAGGGGAGCTGAAGCTTTCTTT. Translating gives CSAEDRGAEAFF.

On this clonotype: Compared with germline, one end of the junction differs, possibly owing to a read error. This rearrangement joins TRBV19 to TRBJ2-3, with D possibly being TRBD2 (5 bases). CDR3 length: 16 amino acids. The germline gives CDR1 LNHDA, CDR2 SQIVND (reference sequence). The CDR3 is CASSILRTSSTDTEYF. The CDR3 DNA reads as TGTGCCAGTAGTATCCTTAGAACTTCTAGCACAGATACGGAGTATTTT.

This clonotype was observed a handful of times. The chain links TRBV7-9 to TRBJ1-1; a possible D gene is TRBD1 (5 bases). Germline V gives CDR1 SEHNR, CDR2 FQNEAQ (reference sequence). The CDR3 length is 17 residues. The germline V and J ends were trimmed by 3 bases and 1 base, with 18 bases remaining between them. The CDR3 nucleotides are TGTGCCAGCAGCTTCTCTCGGCAGTCCGGGGGGAACACTGAAGCTTTCTTT. Amino acid sequence: CASSFSRQSGGNTEAFF.

This rearrangement joins TRBV4-1 to TRBJ2-4, with D possibly being TRBD1 or TRBD2 (5 bases each). The germline V and J ends were trimmed by 1 base and 1 base, with 17 bases remaining between them. Germline values: CDR1 MGHRA, CDR2 YSYEKL. The CDR3 is made up of 18 amino acids. Here the CDR3 DNA reads TGCGCCAGCAGCCAAGGTATATGGGGGACCGAGGCCAAAAACATTCAGTACTTC. As protein: CASSQGIWGTEAKNIQYF.

This clonotype was counted between two and nine times. This chain joins TRBV20-1 and TRBJ2-5; TRBD2 matches 8 bases. The V and J ends lost 2 bases and 11 bases, in that order; junction bases with no gene match: 19. The CDR3 sequence is 16 residues long. Germline lookup yields CDR1 DFQATT and CDR2 SNEGSKA (reference sequence). CDR3: CSARLTQRGSGYEQYF. CDR3 nucleotide sequence: TGCAGTGCTAGACTTACTCAGCGGGGGTCGGGTTATGAGCAGTACTTC.

This clonotype was seen a few times. V gene TRBV6-6 combines with J gene TRBJ2-3; 9 positions match TRBD1. Germline CDR1 and CDR2: MNHNY and SVGAGI (reference sequence). J was trimmed by 0 bases and V by 7 bases; bases with no gene match: 5. The CDR3 is 15 residues long. The CDR3, as DNA: TGTGCCAGCACTTCACAGGGGGCGAGCACAGATACGCAGTATTTT. As protein: CASTSQGASTDTQYF.

Note on this clonotype: A junction boundary mismatches the germline segment, possibly from a read error. The chain has TRBV7-8 and TRBJ2-3; D gene unclear. CDR1 and CDR2 (germline): SGHVS, FQNEAQ. This CDR3 has 16 amino acids. CDR3 nucleotide sequence: TGTGCCAGCAGCTTAGTCTACGGACCTCGCACAGATATGCAGTATTTT. It translates to CASSLVYGPRTDMQYF.

The chain recombines TRBV12-3 or TRBV12-4 with TRBJ1-6, with D tentatively TRBD1 (5 bases). V lost 7 bases and J 3 bases, leaving 13 bases between the germline ends. The CDR3 is 15 amino acids. The CDR3 protein is CASTLDSNYNSPLHF. In nucleotides, the CDR3 is TGTGCCAGCACCCTAGACAGTAACTATAATTCACCCCTCCACTTT.

As regards this clonotype: A read error is possible here, since a much larger clone lies one base away. The chain couples TRBV7-9 to TRBJ2-1; D is perhaps TRBD1 (5 bases). CDR3 length: 14 residues. The V gene lost 1 base and the J gene lost 10 bases, with 14 bases spanning the gap. Germline V gene data show CDR1 as SEHNR and CDR2 as FQNEAQ (reference sequence). The CDR3 nucleotides read TGTGCCAGCAGCTTAGGGACACCAACCTACGAGCAGTTCTTC. Translation gives CASSLGTPTYEQFF. Variable domain in full (rest from reference TRBV7-9 and TRBJ2-1): DTGVSQNPRHKITKRGQNVTFRCDPISEHNRLYWYRQTLGQGPEFLTYFQNEAQLEKSRLLSDRFSAERPKGSFSTLEIQRTEQGDSAMYLCASSLGTPTYEQFFGPGTRLTVL.

The V and J genes are TRBV5-1 and TRBJ2-3, with 8 bases identical to TRBD2. The CDR3 loop spans 16 amino acids. From germline, CDR1 is SGHRS and CDR2 YFSETQ. V shed 3 bases, J shed 4 bases, and the junction held 10 bases outside the gene matches. In nucleotides, the CDR3 is TGCGCCAGCAGCTGGGACCAGCGGGGGAACCCAGATACGCAGTATTTT. It translates to CASSWDQRGNPDTQYF.